This T cell receptor beta chain is drawn from a study of response to subunit inactivated influenza vaccine. Overall study results and limits: The authors offered the suggestion that each seasonal influenza vaccination recruits few new T cells.

TCRdb passed the RT-PCR reads through MiXCR, listing each CDR3 protein once. The table includes a few hundred thousand distinct CDR3 sequences, approximately 7.8% detected once. The germline CDR1 and CDR2 sequences are MNHEY and SVGEGT. With V trimmed by 2 bases and J by 3 bases, 7 bases remained unmatched. The CDR3 loop spans 16 amino acids. This clonotype has more than one count but fewer than ten. Its antigen remains unidentified. The receptor was derived from a man aged 50 to 69 who received an inactivated influenza vaccine. This rearrangement joins TRBV6-2 or TRBV6-3 to TRBJ1-5; 7 bases fit TRBD1. Source: PBMCs from blood, taken 23 months after vaccination. The CDR3 DNA follows: TGTGCCAGCAGTTACGCCGACAGGGCGGCCAATCAGCCCCAGCATTTT. Translating gives CASSYADRAANQPQHF.